The 4 T cell receptor beta chains below were found in one sample sequenced in a study of a mutant IDH1 vaccine in newly diagnosed glioma. TCRdb keeps only in-frame clones here, not all; method: immunoSEQ multiplex PCR. This table has tens of thousands of clones, roughly 80% appearing once. Documented time point: baseline, week 1 (first vaccination visit). Treatment meaning: pre-vaccination baseline after standard-of-care therapy. The starting material was PBMCs, obtained from a glioma patient treated with radiotherapy, temozolomide or both. These receptor sequences come from a woman aged 50 to 65 with glioma.

The chain couples TRBV19 to TRBJ2-7; 10 nucleotides agree with TRBD1. The CDR3 has 15 residues. Unmatched junction bases numbered 10, after V lost 6 bases and J lost 5 bases. CDR1 is LNHDA and CDR2 is SQIVND in the germline V gene (reference sequence). In nucleotides, the CDR3 is TGTGCCAGTAGCGAAATGGACAGGGGGTTCAACGAGCAGTACTTC. This codes for CASSEMDRGFNEQYF.

The chain employs TRBV6-5 and TRBJ1-4, with D maybe TRBD1 (6 bases). CDR1 is MNHEY and CDR2 is SVGAGI in the germline V gene. V was cut by 7 bases and J by 4 bases, with 13 bases left in between. The CDR3 runs 14 residues. The CDR3 coding sequence is TGTGCCAGCATCGACAGGCCTAATAATGAAAAACTGTTTTTT. Its translation is CASIDRPNNEKLFF.

The rearrangement links TRBV19 to TRBJ2-2; 10 bases map to TRBD2. The ends lost 2 bases at V and 6 bases at J; junction bases unmatched: 3. Per germline, CDR1 LNHDA and CDR2 SQIVND (reference sequence). CDR3 length: 15 amino acids. The CDR3 spells CASSILAGVAGELFF. CDR3 nucleotide sequence: TGTGCCAGTAGTATACTAGCGGGGGTGGCCGGGGAGCTGTTTTTT.

This clone was detected once. This chain uses TRBV4-3 with TRBJ1-6, with TRBD1 identical over 8 bases. Trimming cost V 1 base and J 7 bases; bases outside gene matches: 3. Germline CDR1 LGHNA, CDR2 YSLEER. The CDR3 is 15 residues long. The CDR3 loop is CASSQGQGRNSPLHF. The CDR3 DNA reads TGCGCCAGCAGCCAAGGACAGGGGCGAAATTCACCCCTCCACTTT.